This T cell receptor beta chain came from a study of Ad26.COV2.S vaccination and SARS-CoV-2 variants. Background on the study: Ad26.COV2.S shots went into the muscle once or twice, 56 days apart. Broader study findings: Ad26.COV2.S recipients had broader spike-specific TCRs (P = 0.0014). Similar non-spike TCR breadth was seen in vaccine and placebo recipients.

The data were produced by immunoSEQ multiplex PCR, yet TCRdb's version contains in-frame clones alone and is incomplete. Among some 300,000 clones listed, 70% to 90% were seen once. Treatment described: roughly 20 received Ad26.COV2.S at low or high dose, single or two shots; about 5 received placebo; per-sample allocation not given. The samples were gathered on day 63 after the first injection of vaccine or placebo. Germline assignment: CDR1 LNHDA and CDR2 SQIVND (reference sequence). This CDR3 is built from 13 residues. Trimming took 5 bases from V and 4 from J, leaving 8 bases between them. A note on this clone: Its cognate antigen is unknown.

The TCR sequence derives from a person aged 18 to 65 who received the Ad26.COV2.S COVID-19 vaccine or a placebo. The chain employs TRBV19 and TRBJ1-4; D is unresolved. Source: peripheral blood, taken in a trial of Ad26.COV2.S vaccine versus placebo. The CDR3 sequence: CASSHRVNEKLFF. As DNA, the CDR3 is TGTGCCAGTAGTCACAGAGTTAATGAAAAACTGTTTTTT.